These 21 T cell receptor beta chains came from one sample sequenced in a study of blood T cell repertoires in COVID-19. The method was immunoSEQ multiplex PCR; TCRdb's version includes in-frame clones alone and lacks a portion of them. The table shows about 150,000 clones, with about 80% occurring only once. The sequenced sample was peripheral blood. All receptors derive from a woman aged 55-69 years with COVID-19, enrolled during active disease.

The rearrangement links TRBV11-2 to TRBJ1-2; 8 bases are shared with TRBD1. The germline CDR1 and CDR2 sequences are SGHAT and FQNNGV. CDR3 length: 15 amino acids. V lost 1 base to trimming and J lost 5 bases; unmatched junction nucleotides: 6. The CDR3: CASSLGDRLGYGYTF. CDR3 in DNA: TGTGCCAGCAGCTTAGGGGACAGGTTAGGGTATGGCTACACCTTC.

The chain is built from TRBV7-6 and TRBJ2-2, with D unresolved. Germline CDR1 SGHVS, CDR2 FNYEAQ. The CDR3 length is 15 residues. V was pared by 3 bases and J by 7 bases, with 15 bases between. This CDR3 is CASSLREVEVGELFF. The CDR3 nucleotides are TGTGCCAGCAGCTTGCGAGAGGTAGAAGTCGGGGAGCTGTTTTTT.

CDR3 bases: TGTGCCAGCTCACTAGGAGTCTATGGCTACACCTTC. It translates to CASSLGVYGYTF. The V and J genes are TRBV18 and TRBJ1-2; D call uncertain. The CDR3 length is 12 residues. V shed 4 bases and J shed 4 bases, with 7 bases lying between them. The germline V gene has CDR1 KGHSH and CDR2 LQKENI.

This clone appeared a single time. Other DNA sequences in this specimen translate into the identical CDR3. V gene TRBV5-1 combines with J gene TRBJ2-7, with D perhaps matching TRBD2 (5 bases). In germline, CDR1 is SGHRS, CDR2 YFSETQ. Trimming removed 2 bases from V and 3 bases from J, with 12 bases in between. The length of the CDR3 is 14 residues. The CDR3 region has the DNA TGCGCCAGCAGCTTAGGTGGGGAGTTCTACGAGCAGTACTTC. Residues: CASSLGGEFYEQYF. Complete variable domain (other parts from reference TRBV5-1 and TRBJ2-7): KAGVTQTPRYLIKTRGQQVTLSCSPISGHRSVSWYQQTPGQGLQFLFEYFSETQRNKGNFPGRFSGRQFSNSRSEMNVSTLELGDSALYLCASSLGGEFYEQYFGPGTRLTVT.

This sequence joins TRBV19 and TRBJ1-2, with 10 bases fitting TRBD1. Trimming took 5 bases from V and 4 from J; bases not matched to a gene: 7. The CDR3 consists of 15 residues. Germline V gives CDR1 LNHDA, CDR2 SQIVND (reference sequence). CDR3 region: CASSARQGAIYGYTF. In DNA form, the CDR3 reads TGTGCCAGTAGTGCACGACAGGGGGCTATCTATGGCTACACCTTC. Full variable domain (rest looked up from reference TRBV19 and TRBJ1-2): DGGITQSPKYLFRKEGQNVTLSCEQNLNHDAMYWYRQDPGQGLRLIYYSQIVNDFQKGDIAEGYSVSREKKESFPLTVTSAQKNPTAFYLCASSARQGAIYGYTFGSGTRLTVV.

Regarding this clone: The germline gene is not matched at one end of the junction; a read error may be the cause. The rearrangement links TRBV6-5 to TRBJ1-6, with 9 positions matching TRBD1. This CDR3 is 14 amino acids long. From germline, CDR1 is MNHEY and CDR2 SVGAGI. The CDR3, as DNA: TGTGCCAGCAGCAAGGACAGGGGACGGTCACCCCCCCACTTT. Its translation: CASSKDRGRSPPHF.

The gene calls are TRBV5-1 and TRBJ2-1, with TRBD2 matching 12 bases. The V gene end was trimmed by 0 bases and the J gene end by 0 bases; junction bases not matched to a gene: 10. The length of the CDR3 is 20 residues. Germline V gene sequence: CDR1 SGHRS, CDR2 YFSETQ. The CDR3 is CASSLGGTSGYLSSYNEQFF. The CDR3 nucleotides are TGCGCCAGCAGCTTGGGTGGGACTAGCGGGTACCTTAGCTCCTACAATGAGCAGTTCTTC.

The chain joins TRBV3-1 (or the pseudogene TRBV3-2) to TRBJ1-2; 7 bases agree with TRBD1. Unmatched junction bases numbered 3, after V lost 0 bases and J lost 5 bases. Germline CDR1 and CDR2: LGHDT and YNNKEL (reference sequence). The CDR3 contains 14 residues. Here the CDR3 reads CASSQERGRYGYTF. DNA for the CDR3: TGTGCCAGCAGCCAAGAAAGGGGGCGGTATGGCTACACCTTC.

This clone turned up a few times. V gene TRBV6-5 combines with J gene TRBJ2-5; 10 bases fit TRBD2. Germline loops: CDR1 MNHEY, CDR2 SVGAGI. V shed 0 bases and J 4 bases; nucleotides not matched to a gene: 5. The length of the CDR3 is 16 residues. The CDR3 nucleotides read TGTGCCAGCAGTTACTCGGCTAGCGGGAGTACAGAGACCCAGTACTTC. Translating it yields CASSYSASGSTETQYF.

The V gene is TRBV18, the J gene TRBJ1-2; D not certain. V lost 6 bases and J 4 bases, leaving 12 bases between the germline ends. CDR3 length: 13 residues. From germline, CDR1 is KGHSH and CDR2 LQKENI. CDR3 nucleotide sequence: TGTGCCAGCTCCCCCGAGGGTCGCTATGGCTACACCTTC. Translation gives CASSPEGRYGYTF.

This clone was observed a single time. The chain couples TRBV18 to TRBJ1-6; 10 nucleotides agree with TRBD1. Germline V CDR1 and CDR2: KGHSH, LQKENI. V lost 3 bases to trimming and J lost 10 bases; unmatched junction nucleotides: 18. The CDR3 totals 19 residues. The CDR3 here is CASSPRDRGVSGLGSPLHF. The CDR3 DNA reads as TGTGCCAGCTCACCCCGGGACAGGGGAGTCTCGGGTCTTGGATCACCCCTCCACTTT.

The rearrangement links TRBV10-3 to TRBJ1-2; 8 bases align to TRBD1. Germline lookup yields CDR1 ENHRY and CDR2 SYGVKD. The V gene end was trimmed by 7 bases and the J gene end by 1 base; junction bases not matched to a gene: 5. CDR3 length: 14 residues. The chain's CDR3 is CAINGQGGNYGYTF. CDR3 coding DNA: TGTGCCATCAATGGACAGGGTGGTAACTATGGCTACACCTTC.

This clone was recorded only once. This chain connects TRBV2 to TRBJ1-4; possible D gene TRBD1, 5 bases. V lost 5 bases and J 0 bases, leaving 10 bases between the germline ends. The V gene's germline CDR1 is SNHLY and CDR2 FYNNEI. The CDR3 contains 15 residues. The chain's CDR3 is CASSQTAPTNEKLFF. In nucleotides, the CDR3 is TGTGCCAGCAGTCAGACAGCACCAACTAATGAAAAACTGTTTTTT.

This clone was seen only once. The chain combines TRBV3-1 (or the pseudogene TRBV3-2) with TRBJ2-7; 14 nucleotides align to TRBD2. The CDR3 spans 19 residues. V lost 5 bases to trimming and J lost 6 bases; unmatched junction nucleotides: 18. CDR1 is LGHDT and CDR2 is YNNKEL in the germline V gene (reference sequence). The CDR3 nucleotides are TGTGCCAGCAGCGTCAACCCTGGGGGACTAGCGGGAGCCTCCCGCGAGCAGTACTTC. Its translation: CASSVNPGGLAGASREQYF.

The chain couples TRBV7-3 to TRBJ2-3; 7 nucleotides agree with TRBD2. The CDR3 loop spans 15 amino acids. From germline, CDR1 is SGHTA and CDR2 FQGTGA. V dropped 5 bases and J dropped 4; count of bases not matched to a gene: 9. CDR3: CASSRIAGNPDTQYF. For the CDR3, the DNA is TGTGCCAGCAGCCGAATAGCGGGTAATCCAGATACGCAGTATTTT.

The chain joins TRBV7-9 to TRBJ2-5; D is possibly TRBD2 (5 bases). The CDR3 is 15 amino acids. With 3 bases removed from V and 5 bases from J, the gap between germline ends came to 16 bases. Germline CDR1 and CDR2: SEHNR and FQNEAQ (reference sequence). The CDR3 nucleotides are TGTGCCAGCAGCTTCGGCCCGGGCGGCGGGGAGACCCAGTACTTC. It is translated as CASSFGPGGGETQYF.

The CDR3 region is CASSNQANQPQHF. The CDR3 DNA sequence: TGTGCCAGTAGTAACCAGGCCAATCAGCCCCAGCATTTT. This chain links TRBV19 with TRBJ1-5; no clear D. CDR1 is LNHDA, CDR2 SQIVND, per germline (reference sequence). CDR3 length: 13 residues. Between the trimmed V and J ends, which lost 4 bases and 3 bases, there was a span of 7 bases.

This clone has a count of ten or more. DNA of the CDR3: TGTGCCAGTACGGGACGGGAGTACGAGCAGTACTTC. As protein: CASTGREYEQYF. V usage is TRBV6-5 and J usage is TRBJ2-7; D perhaps matches TRBD2 (6 bases). Germline CDR1 and CDR2: MNHEY and SVGAGI. Between the trimmed V and J ends, which lost 9 bases and 4 bases, there was a span of 13 bases. This CDR3 is built from 12 residues.

The chain couples TRBV3-1 (or the pseudogene TRBV3-2) to TRBJ2-3, with a weak D call TRBD2 (6 bases). The CDR3 sequence is 13 residues long. CDR1 is LGHDT and CDR2 is YNNKEL in the germline V gene (reference sequence). Trimming removed 0 bases from V and 9 bases from J, with 10 bases in between. For the CDR3, the DNA is TGTGCCAGCAGCCAAGAGGGGGGATCCACGCAGTATTTT. It is translated as CASSQEGGSTQYF.

The chain carries TRBV18 and TRBJ2-3, with unresolved D. V shed 3 bases and J shed 2 bases, with 9 bases lying between them. CDR1 and CDR2 (germline): KGHSH, LQKENI. This CDR3 is built from 14 residues. CDR3 nucleotides: TGTGCCAGCTCACCGGCCCTTTCCACAGATACGCAGTATTTT. Its translation is CASSPALSTDTQYF.

This sequence joins TRBV5-6 and TRBJ1-1; D is perhaps TRBD1 (5 bases). The V end lost 3 bases, the J end lost 5 bases, and 14 bases lay between the germline ends. This CDR3 has 14 residues. Germline-derived CDR1 and CDR2 are SGHDT and YYEEEE. The CDR3 loop is CASSWTQKGTEAFF. CDR3 coding DNA: TGTGCCAGCAGCTGGACCCAAAAGGGGACTGAAGCTTTCTTT.